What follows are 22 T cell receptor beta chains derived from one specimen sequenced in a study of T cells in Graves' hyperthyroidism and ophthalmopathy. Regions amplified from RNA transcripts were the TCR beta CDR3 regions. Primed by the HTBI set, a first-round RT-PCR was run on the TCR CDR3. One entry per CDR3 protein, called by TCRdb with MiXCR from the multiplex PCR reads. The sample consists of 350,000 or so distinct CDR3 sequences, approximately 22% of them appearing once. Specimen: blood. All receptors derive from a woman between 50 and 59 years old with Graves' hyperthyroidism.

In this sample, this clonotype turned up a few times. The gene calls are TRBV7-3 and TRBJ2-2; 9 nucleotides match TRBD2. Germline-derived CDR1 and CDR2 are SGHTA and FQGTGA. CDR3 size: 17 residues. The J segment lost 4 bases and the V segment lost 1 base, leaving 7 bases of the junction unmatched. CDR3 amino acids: CASSLSASGMSTGELFF. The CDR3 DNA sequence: TGTGCCAGCAGCTTAAGCGCTAGCGGGATGAGCACCGGGGAGCTGTTTTTT.

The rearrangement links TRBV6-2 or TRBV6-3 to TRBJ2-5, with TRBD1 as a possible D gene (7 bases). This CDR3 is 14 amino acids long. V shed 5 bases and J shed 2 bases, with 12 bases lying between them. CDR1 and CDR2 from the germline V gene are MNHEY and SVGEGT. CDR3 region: CASSKTGTQETQYF. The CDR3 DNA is TGTGCCAGCAGTAAGACAGGGACTCAAGAGACCCAGTACTTC.

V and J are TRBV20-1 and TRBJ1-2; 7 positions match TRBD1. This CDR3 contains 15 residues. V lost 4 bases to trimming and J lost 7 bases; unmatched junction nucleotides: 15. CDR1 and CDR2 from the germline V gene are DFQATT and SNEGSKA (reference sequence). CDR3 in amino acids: CSATAPTTGIGGYTF. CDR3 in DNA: TGCAGTGCTACCGCTCCTACGACAGGGATCGGTGGCTACACCTTC.

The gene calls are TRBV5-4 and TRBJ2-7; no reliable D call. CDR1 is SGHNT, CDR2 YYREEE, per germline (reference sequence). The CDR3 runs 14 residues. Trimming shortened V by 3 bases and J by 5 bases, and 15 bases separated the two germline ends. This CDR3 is CASSSLIGVDEQYF. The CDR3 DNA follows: TGTGCCAGCAGCTCCCTTATCGGCGTCGACGAGCAGTACTTC.

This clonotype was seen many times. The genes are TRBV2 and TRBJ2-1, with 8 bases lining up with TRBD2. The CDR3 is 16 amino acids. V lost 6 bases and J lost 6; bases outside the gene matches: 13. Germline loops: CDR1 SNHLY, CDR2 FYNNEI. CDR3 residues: CASSPLAGLTPNEQFF. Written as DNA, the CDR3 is TGTGCCAGCAGCCCCTTAGCGGGGCTCACACCCAATGAGCAGTTCTTC.

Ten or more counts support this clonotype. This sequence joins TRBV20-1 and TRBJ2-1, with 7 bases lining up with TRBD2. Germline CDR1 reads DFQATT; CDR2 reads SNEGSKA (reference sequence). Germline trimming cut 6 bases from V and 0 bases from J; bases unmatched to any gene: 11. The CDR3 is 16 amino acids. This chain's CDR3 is CSAEWPSGLSYNEQFF. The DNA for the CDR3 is TGCAGTGCCGAGTGGCCTAGCGGCCTCTCCTACAATGAGCAGTTCTTC.

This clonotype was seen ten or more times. This CDR3 reads CASRGTGKNEQYF. The CDR3, as DNA: TGTGCCAGCAGAGGGACAGGGAAGAACGAGCAGTACTTC. The V call is TRBV6-1, the J call TRBJ2-7; 9 bases line up with TRBD1. CDR1 MNHNS and CDR2 SASEGT come from the germline V gene. The CDR3 sequence is 13 residues long. V dropped 6 bases and J dropped 5; count of bases not matched to a gene: 5.

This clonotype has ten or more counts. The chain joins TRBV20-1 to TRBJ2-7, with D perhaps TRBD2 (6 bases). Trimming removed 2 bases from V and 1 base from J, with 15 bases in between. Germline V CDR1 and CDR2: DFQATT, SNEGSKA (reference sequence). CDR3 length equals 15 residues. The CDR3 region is CSARTGTGDSYEQYF. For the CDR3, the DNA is TGCAGTGCTAGAACCGGGACGGGAGATTCCTACGAGCAGTACTTC.

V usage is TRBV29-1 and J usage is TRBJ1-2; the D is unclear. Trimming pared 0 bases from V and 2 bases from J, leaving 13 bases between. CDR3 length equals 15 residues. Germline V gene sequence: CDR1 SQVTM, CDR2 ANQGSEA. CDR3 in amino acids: CSVEDGIGENYGYTF. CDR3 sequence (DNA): TGCAGCGTTGAAGATGGGATCGGAGAAAACTATGGCTACACCTTC.

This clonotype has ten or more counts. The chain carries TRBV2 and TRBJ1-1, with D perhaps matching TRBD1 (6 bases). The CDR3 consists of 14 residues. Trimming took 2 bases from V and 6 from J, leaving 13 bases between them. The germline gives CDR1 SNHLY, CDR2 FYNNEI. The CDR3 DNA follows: TGTGCCAGCAGTGAACCGGGACATACCCCTGAAGCTTTCTTT. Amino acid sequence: CASSEPGHTPEAFF.

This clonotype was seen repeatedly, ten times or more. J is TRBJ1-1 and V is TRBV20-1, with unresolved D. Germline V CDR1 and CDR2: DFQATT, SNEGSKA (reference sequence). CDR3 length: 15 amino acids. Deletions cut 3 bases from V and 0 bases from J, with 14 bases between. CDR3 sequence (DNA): TGCAGTGCTAGTAAGGAACGGGGAATGAACACTGAAGCTTTCTTT. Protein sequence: CSASKERGMNTEAFF.

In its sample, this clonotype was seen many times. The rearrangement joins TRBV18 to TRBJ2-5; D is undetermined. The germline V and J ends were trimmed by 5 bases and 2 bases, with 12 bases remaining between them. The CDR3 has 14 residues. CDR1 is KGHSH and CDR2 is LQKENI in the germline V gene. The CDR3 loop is CASSKTVLQETQYF. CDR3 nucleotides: TGTGCCAGCTCAAAAACAGTTCTTCAAGAGACCCAGTACTTC. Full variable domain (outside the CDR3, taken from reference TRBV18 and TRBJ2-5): NAGVMQNPRHLVRRRGQEARLRCSPMKGHSHVYWYRQLPEEGLKFMVYLQKENIIDESGMPKERFSAEFPKEGPSILRIQQVVRGDSAAYFCASSKTVLQETQYFGPGTRLLVL.

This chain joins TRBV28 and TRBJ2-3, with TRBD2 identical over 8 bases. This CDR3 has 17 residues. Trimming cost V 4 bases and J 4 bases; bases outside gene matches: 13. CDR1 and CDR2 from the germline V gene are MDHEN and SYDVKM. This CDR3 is CASSSTGLAGPSDTQYF. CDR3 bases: TGTGCCAGCAGTTCTACCGGACTAGCTGGACCTTCAGATACGCAGTATTTT. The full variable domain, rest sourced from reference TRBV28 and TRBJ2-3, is DVKVTQSSRYLVKRTGEKVFLECVQDMDHENMFWYRQDPGLGLRLIYFSYDVKMKEKGDIPEGYSVSREKKERFSLILESASTNQTSMYLCASSSTGLAGPSDTQYFGPGTRLTVL.

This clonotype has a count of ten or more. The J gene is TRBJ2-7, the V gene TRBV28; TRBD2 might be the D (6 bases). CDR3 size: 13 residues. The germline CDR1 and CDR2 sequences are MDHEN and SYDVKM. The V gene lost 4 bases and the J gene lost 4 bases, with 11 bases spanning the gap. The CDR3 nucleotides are TGTGCCAGCAGTTCGACCGGGACTTACGAGCAGTACTTC. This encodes CASSSTGTYEQYF.

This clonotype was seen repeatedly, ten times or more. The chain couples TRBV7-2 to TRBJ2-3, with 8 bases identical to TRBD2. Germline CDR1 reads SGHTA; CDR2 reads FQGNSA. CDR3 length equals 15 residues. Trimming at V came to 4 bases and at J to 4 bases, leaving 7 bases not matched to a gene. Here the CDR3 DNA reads TGTGCCAGCAGCTCGGGGACTAGAGGTTCAGATACGCAGTATTTT. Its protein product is CASSSGTRGSDTQYF.

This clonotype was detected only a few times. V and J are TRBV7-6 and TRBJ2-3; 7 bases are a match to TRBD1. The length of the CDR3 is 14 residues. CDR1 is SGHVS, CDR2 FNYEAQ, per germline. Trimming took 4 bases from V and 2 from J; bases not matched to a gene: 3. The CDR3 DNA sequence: TGTGCCAGCAGCTCTCAGGGGGACACAGATACGCAGTATTTT. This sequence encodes CASSSQGDTDTQYF.

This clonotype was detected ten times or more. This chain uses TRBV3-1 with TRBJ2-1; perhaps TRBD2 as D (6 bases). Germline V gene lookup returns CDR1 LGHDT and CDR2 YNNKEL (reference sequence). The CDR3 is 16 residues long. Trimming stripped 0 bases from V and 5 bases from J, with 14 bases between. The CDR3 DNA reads TGTGCCAGCAGCCAAGATATTGCGGGGCCGCACAATGAGCAGTTCTTC. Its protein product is CASSQDIAGPHNEQFF.

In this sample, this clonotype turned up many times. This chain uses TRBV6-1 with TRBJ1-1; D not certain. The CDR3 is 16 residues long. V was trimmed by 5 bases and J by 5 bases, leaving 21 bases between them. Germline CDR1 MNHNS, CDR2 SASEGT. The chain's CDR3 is CASSNTLRRGGTEAFF. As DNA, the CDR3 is TGTGCCAGCAGTAATACTTTGCGCCGGGGTGGAACTGAAGCTTTCTTT.

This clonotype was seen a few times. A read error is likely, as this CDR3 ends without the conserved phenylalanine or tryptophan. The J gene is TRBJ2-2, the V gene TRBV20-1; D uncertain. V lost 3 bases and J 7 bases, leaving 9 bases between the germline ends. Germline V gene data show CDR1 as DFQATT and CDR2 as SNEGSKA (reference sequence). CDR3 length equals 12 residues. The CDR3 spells CSASVSGGELFL. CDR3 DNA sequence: TGCAGTGCTAGTGTTTCGGGCGGGGAGCTGTTTCTT.

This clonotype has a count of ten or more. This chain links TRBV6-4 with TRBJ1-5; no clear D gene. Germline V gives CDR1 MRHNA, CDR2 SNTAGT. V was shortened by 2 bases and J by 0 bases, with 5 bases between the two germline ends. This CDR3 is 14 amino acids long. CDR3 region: CASSDKNSNQPQHF. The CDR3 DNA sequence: TGTGCCAGCAGTGACAAAAATAGCAATCAGCCCCAGCATTTT.

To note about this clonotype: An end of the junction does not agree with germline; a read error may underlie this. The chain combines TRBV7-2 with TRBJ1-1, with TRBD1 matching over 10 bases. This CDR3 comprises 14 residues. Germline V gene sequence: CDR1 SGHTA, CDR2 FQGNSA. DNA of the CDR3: TGTGCCAGCAGCGTAGACAGGGGGCTTCCTGAAGTTTTCTTT. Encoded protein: CASSVDRGLPEVFF.

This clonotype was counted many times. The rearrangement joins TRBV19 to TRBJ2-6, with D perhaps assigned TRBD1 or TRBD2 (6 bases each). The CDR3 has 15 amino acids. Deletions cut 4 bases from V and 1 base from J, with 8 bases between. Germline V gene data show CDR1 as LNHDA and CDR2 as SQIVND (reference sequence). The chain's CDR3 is CASSKGGSGANVLTF. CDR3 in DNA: TGTGCCAGTAGTAAGGGGGGATCTGGGGCCAACGTCCTGACTTTC.